Described below is a single T cell receptor (beta chain) sequence and its context. Its cognate antigen is unknown. RNA, once extracted, was reverse transcribed into cDNA for use as the sequencing template. Sequencing was performed with immunoSEQ multiplex PCR; in TCRdb, only in-frame clones are kept and a portion is missing. Of 190,000 or so clones listed, under 60% are singletons. Regarding treatment: oral pan-JAK inhibitor, 5-10 mg twice daily. The data derive from a study of CD8+ T cells in alopecia areata. Study background: The study gave treated patients oral tofacitinib at 5 to 10 mg twice daily. Study outcomes and limitations: Lesional tissue from the scalp (especially in alopecia totalis/universalis) showed higher clonality than normal scalp.

Trimming took off 4 bases at V and 3 bases at J, with 16 bases between the two ends. Germline V gene data show CDR1 as SGHAT and CDR2 as FQNNGV. This CDR3 has 15 amino acids. The sequence derives from a human donor with alopecia areata. The chain is built from TRBV11-2 and TRBJ2-7, with D possibly being TRBD2 (5 bases). This specimen consisted of CD8+ T cells sorted from blood, obtained at week 24, from a patient treated with tofacitinib. CDR3 loop: CASSSDRSGFYEQYF. The CDR3 coding sequence is TGTGCCAGCAGCTCCGATCGGAGCGGATTCTACGAGCAGTACTTC.